Listed below are T cell receptor beta chains from one sample, sequenced in a study of blood T cell repertoires in COVID-19. Some clones are missing from TCRdb's copy, which holds only in-frame ones; the method was immunoSEQ multiplex PCR. Among about 200,000 clones, 83% were seen once, and the ten largest hold roughly 4.8%. Sequenced input: PBMCs or T cells enriched from blood (not recorded which). The origin of the receptors is a woman aged 45-65 years who had been exposed to COVID-19. The CDR3 runs from the conserved cysteine through the conserved F or W. D genes are given only for firm matches. Expanded clones are given a class, and other clones once, few, many or no size at all.

-	TRBV19	12	TRBJ1-1	-	CASSDIVSEAFF	TGTGCCAGTAGTGACATCGTCTCTGAAGCTTTCTTT
-	TRBV6-5	13	TRBJ2-7	TRBD1	CASTMGQGYAQYF	TGTGCCAGCACCATGGGACAGGGATACGCGCAGTACTTC
-	TRBV7-6	17	TRBJ1-3	-	CASSLAPGSPSGNTIYF	TGTGCCAGCAGCTTAGCCCCCGGGAGCCCCTCTGGAAACACCATATATTTT
-	TRBV7-2	17	TRBJ1-5	TRBD1	CASSLIAGTGGSQPQHF	TGTGCCAGCAGCTTAATCGCCGGAACAGGGGGTTCTCAGCCCCAGCATTTT
-	TRBV10-3	14	TRBJ1-3	-	CAISEFTGGNTIYF	TGTGCCATCAGTGAGTTTACAGGCGGAAACACCATATATTTT
-	TRBV28	17	TRBJ1-1	-	CASSLRTVRGRDTEAFF	TGTGCCAGCAGTTTGAGGACCGTGCGCGGGCGGGACACTGAAGCTTTCTTT
-	TRBV30	11	TRBJ2-7	-	CAWNSRNEQYF	TGTGCCTGGAATTCCAGAAACGAGCAGTACTTC
-	TRBV21-1	18	TRBJ1-2	-	CASSKAGQGRGPDYGYTF	TGTGCCAGCAGCAAAGCAGGGCAGGGCAGGGGCCCTGACTATGGCTACACCTTC
few	TRBV7-8	14	TRBJ1-1	TRBD1	CASSSRTGGLGAFF	TGTGCCAGCAGCTCCCGGACAGGGGGCTTAGGGGCTTTCTTT
-	TRBV11-2	19	TRBJ2-4	TRBD1	CASSVGSQGFGTGANIQYF	TGTGCCAGCAGCGTCGGATCTCAGGGTTTCGGGACAGGGGCTAACATTCAGTACTTC
once	TRBV11-2	19	TRBJ2-3	TRBD2	CASSFVLGGSDLSTDTQYF	TGTGCCAGCAGCTTCGTATTGGGGGGGTCGGACCTTAGCACAGATACGCAGTATTTT
-	TRBV4-1	18	TRBJ1-3	-	CASSPPPGTRNSGNTIYF	TGCGCCAGCAGCCCACCACCCGGGACACGGAACTCTGGAAACACCATATATTTT
few	TRBV11-2	17	TRBJ1-3	-	CASSPSLSRSSGNTIYF	TGTGCCAGCAGCCCTAGTTTGTCGAGGAGCTCTGGAAACACCATATATTTT
-	TRBV4-1	18	TRBJ2-3	TRBD2	CASSQVGSGGVSTDTQYF	TGCGCCAGCAGCCAAGTGGGTAGCGGGGGCGTTAGCACAGATACGCAGTATTTT
-	TRBV9	17	TRBJ1-6	TRBD1	CASSGEQGATGNSPLHF	TGTGCCAGCAGCGGAGAGCAGGGGGCTACGGGGAATTCACCCCTCCACTTT
-	TRBV7-6	16	TRBJ2-2	-	CASSLYQSGATGELFF	TGTGCCAGCAGCTTATATCAATCAGGGGCTACCGGGGAGCTGTTTTTT
once	TRBV18	14	TRBJ1-4	-	CASSPQADREKLFF	TGTGCCAGCTCACCACAGGCGGATCGGGAAAAACTGTTTTTT
once	TRBV5-1	15	TRBJ2-7	-	CASSFGAQGTYEQYF	TGCGCCAGCAGCTTTGGGGCGCAAGGAACCTACGAGCAGTACTTC
few	TRBV19	16	TRBJ1-4	-	CASRTLLQGTNEKLFF	TGTGCCAGTCGTACCTTACTCCAGGGTACTAATGAAAAACTGTTTTTT
-	TRBV19	14	TRBJ1-5	-	CASSTRVANQPQHF	TGTGCCAGTAGTACCAGGGTCGCTAATCAGCCCCAGCATTTT
-	TRBV5-4	14	TRBJ1-1	-	CASTPSGINTEAFF	TGTGCCAGCACCCCTTCAGGGATAAACACTGAAGCTTTCTTT
-	TRBV24-1	14	TRBJ2-1	TRBD2	CATGGLAGSGEQFF	TGTGCCACCGGAGGACTAGCGGGGTCTGGAGAGCAGTTCTTC
once	TRBV4-3	15	TRBJ2-3	TRBD2	CASSPQAGPGDTQYF	TGCGCCAGCAGCCCTCAAGCGGGGCCGGGGGATACGCAGTATTTT
-	TRBV7-3	13	TRBJ1-1	TRBD1	CASSSDRQGEAFF	TGTGCCAGCAGCTCAGATCGACAGGGTGAAGCTTTCTTT
-	TRBV9	13	TRBJ1-5	-	CASSRGLGQPQHF	TGTGCCAGCAGCCGGGGGTTGGGGCAGCCCCAGCATTTT
-	TRBV9	15	TRBJ1-4	TRBD1	CASSLGDREGEKLFF	TGTGCCAGCAGCCTCGGGGACAGGGAGGGCGAAAAACTGTTTTTT
-	TRBV19	11	TRBJ2-7	-	CASGSFYEQYF	TGTGCCAGCGGTTCGTTTTACGAGCAGTACTTC
-	TRBV19	14	TRBJ1-1	TRBD1	CASTETGRQMEAFF	TGTGCCAGTACTGAGACAGGGAGACAAATGGAAGCTTTCTTT
-	TRBV7-9	14	TRBJ1-1	-	CASSPFAVNTEAFF	TGTGCCAGCAGCCCATTCGCGGTTAACACTGAAGCTTTCTTT
-	TRBV29-1	12	TRBJ1-2	-	CSVDGRVYGYTF	TGCAGCGTTGACGGCAGGGTCTATGGCTACACCTTC
-	TRBV7-2	14	TRBJ1-2	TRBD1	CASSSSGTGGGYTF	TGTGCCAGCAGCTCCTCCGGGACAGGGGGTGGCTACACCTTC
-	TRBV29-1	13	TRBJ1-1	-	CSVELPGRTEAFF	TGCAGCGTTGAATTGCCAGGGAGGACTGAAGCTTTCTTT
-	TRBV3-1/TRBV3-2	14	TRBJ2-3	-	CASSQDQVRDTQYF	TGTGCCAGCAGCCAAGATCAGGTGAGAGATACGCAGTATTTT
-	TRBV7-9	13	TRBJ1-1	-	CATLRSPNTEAFF	TGTGCCACCCTACGGAGTCCGAACACTGAAGCTTTCTTT
-	TRBV7-6	13	TRBJ1-1	-	CASSWGENTEAFF	TGTGCCAGCAGCTGGGGGGAGAACACTGAAGCTTTCTTT
-	TRBV25-1	14	TRBJ1-1	-	CASSEYGGNTEAFF	TGTGCCAGCAGTGAATATGGGGGCAACACTGAAGCTTTCTTT
-	TRBV24-1	14	TRBJ2-7	TRBD1	CATSDQGQGGRQYF	TGTGCCACCAGTGATCAGGGACAGGGAGGCCGGCAGTACTTC
-	TRBV12-3/TRBV12-4	13	TRBJ1-1	-	CASSFYGGSEAFF	TGTGCCAGCAGTTTCTATGGCGGCTCTGAAGCTTTCTTT
-	TRBV9	14	TRBJ1-2	-	CASSSSQGLYGYTF	TGTGCCAGCAGCTCCTCTCAGGGGCTCTATGGCTACACCTTC
-	TRBV5-4	14	TRBJ1-2	-	CASSLTGPNYGYTF	TGTGCCAGCAGCTTGACAGGCCCTAACTATGGCTACACCTTC
-	TRBV19	16	TRBJ1-2	TRBD1	CASSAPSTGINYGYTF	TGTGCCAGTAGTGCCCCATCGACAGGGATAAACTATGGCTACACCTTC
-	TRBV19	16	TRBJ1-1	-	CASSMRRASLHTEAFF	TGTGCCAGTAGTATGCGGCGGGCTTCCCTACACACTGAAGCTTTCTTT
-	TRBV2	13	TRBJ2-1	TRBD2	CASSGTRYNEQFF	TGTGCCAGCTCAGGGACTAGATACAATGAGCAGTTCTTC
-	TRBV30	12	TRBJ2-5	TRBD2	CAWRGGEETQYF	TGTGCCTGGAGGGGGGGGGAGGAGACCCAGTACTTC